The entry that follows covers one T cell receptor (beta chain) sequence. It lacks a known antigen. Per-base quality was not reported, and no clone a single base away is much larger than it. The record originates from a study of OX40 agonist ivuxolimab in advanced cancers. Describing the broader study: Ivuxolimab was a fully human IgG2 agonistic monoclonal antibody targeting the costimulatory receptor OX40 (CD134). Intravenous ivuxolimab was administered to patients every 2 weeks at six dose levels: 0.01, 0.1, 0.3, 1.5, 3 and 10 mg/kg. Prior anti-PD-1, anti-PD-L1 or anti-CTLA-4 therapy was permitted, and checkpoint inhibitors had been received by approximately 39% of dose-escalation patients. Partial responses occurred in three dose-escalation patients: two with cutaneous melanoma and one with hepatocellular carcinoma. Of the roughly 52 dose-escalation patients, hepatocellular carcinoma was present in about 20, melanoma in some 15, renal cell carcinoma in 9 and head and neck cancer in 9. The paper reports the monotherapy dose-escalation portion (N of about 51 patients) of the phase I ivuxolimab trial. In the dose-escalation cohort, nearly 85% of patients were male, and the mean age was 60 years with a range of roughly 23 to 79. Peripheral TCRbeta sequencing aimed to test whether ivuxolimab altered TCR sequence diversity and caused clonal T-cell expansion. Study-level results and caveats: Which antigens the clonally expanded peripheral T cells were specific for was not determined. Partial responders in the 0.1-3.0 mg/kg groups had among the lowest normalized peripheral clonal expansion, especially among CD8+ T cells. After ivuxolimab, more expanded clones were found on average in CD8+ T cells than in CD4+ T cells. At doses of 0.1 to 3.0 mg/kg, clonal expansion of both CD4+ and CD8+ blood T cells was observed from baseline to week 6. Low levels of normalized T-cell clonal expansion were also seen in some patients who did not respond.

The CDR3 starts with the cysteine, ends with the phenylalanine, and has 12 residues. Only the CDR3 part of the read is kept: 36 bases, read in frame from the first base. V drops 1 base and J drops 2 bases, leaving 3 bases in between. Per the germline V gene, SGHVS is the CDR1 and FNYEAQ is the CDR2. For sequencing of the TCRbeta CDR3 region, genomic DNA was extracted from the sorted cells. The immunoSEQ Assay was used for sequencing of TCRbeta CDR3 regions. TCRdb re-hosts the immuneACCESS table, in-frame sequences only. Its copies lack some clones; in the studies checked, an unresolved V gene accounts for under half of them, and the cause for the rest is not known. This sample gives roughly 62,000 clones in total; roughly 84% of them show up just once. The ten most abundant clones make up 4.6% of the sample. The trial excluded patients who had a history of autoimmune disease or were on systemic immunosuppression. In every dose cohort, peripheral blood was drawn for TCR sequencing at baseline, cycle 4 day 1, and cycle 7 day 1. The samples were drawn from a first-in-human, open-label, multicenter phase I dose-escalation trial of ivuxolimab. The trial enrolled adults with locally advanced or metastatic head and neck squamous cell, hepatocellular, melanoma or renal cell carcinoma. Before TCR sequencing, CD4+ T cells and CD8+ T cells were sorted from peripheral blood as separate populations.

Specimen: CD4+ or CD8+ T cells sorted from blood, collected in a trial of the OX40 agonist ivuxolimab. The source of this sequence is an adult with an advanced solid tumor such as melanoma, head and neck, liver or kidney cancer. The rearranged segments are TRBV7-6 and TRBJ2-7; no D segment can be confidently identified. The sequenced DNA: TGTGCCAGCAGCTTAGTCCCCTACGAGCAGTACTTC. Its product reads: CASSLVPYEQYF.